Sequencing of this T cell receptor (beta chain) was carried out in a study of blood T cell repertoires in COVID-19 (dated by TCRdb to about 2020). In terms of the full investigation: Samples covering the acute and convalescent phases of COVID-19 were provided by collaborators in the United States, Italy and Spain. The prospective study material was composed of cDNA or gDNA derived from T cells, B-cell-depleted T cells, or PBMCs. The dataset comprised deeply sampled blood TCRbeta repertoires from subjects exposed to, actively infected with, or recovered from COVID-19. The repertoires were released in a freely available public database meant as a resource for research on the immune response to SARS-CoV-2. The samples were drawn from the first 160 participants of the ongoing ImmuneRACE study and from about 1,200 subjects provided by 6 global collaborators. Nearly every sample came with metadata listing a de-identified subject ID, COVID-19 status, age in years and sex. Where available, HLA class I and class II types were obtained from metadata supplied by the sample provider rather than from assay-based typing. The research as a whole found: The quantity of clinical and demographic metadata differed by source and by participant and was supplied without curation.

Each collaborating institution followed its own protocols to collect whole blood in K2EDTA tubes. For TCRbeta analysis, collaborators shipped samples as frozen whole blood, isolated PBMCs, or DNA extracted from either of those sample types. Clipping removes 1 base from V and 2 bases from J, with 4 as the unmatched junction base count. The CDR3 measures 16 amino acids from cysteine to phenylalanine. This entry keeps only the CDR3 DNA: 48 bases, framed from base 1. From a lookup of the germline V gene, CDR1 and CDR2 are MNHNS and SASEGT. TCRbeta CDR3 regions were amplified from genomic DNA using the immunoSEQ Assay, a bias-controlled multiplex PCR. For the original study's pipeline: Nucleated cell counts per sample were estimated from amplification of reference gene primers within the assay. To quantify the absolute abundance of each unique TCRbeta CDR3 rearrangement, sequence reads were collapsed and filtered. For each sample, productive Simpson clonality was calculated by taking the square root of Simpson's diversity index across productive rearrangements. This is the immuneACCESS table as TCRdb keeps it, with only in-frame sequences that have V and J called. A part of the clones is gone; compared with another copy, unresolved V genes explain less than half, and the rest is unexplained. That table gives V, J and clone size, and the DNA gave D and trimming. The sample table holds approximately 88,000 clones, of which about 93% were seen once. The ten largest clones represent 3.9% of the sample.

About this clone itself: Which antigen it targets is not known. No much larger clone is present one base from it, and per-base qualities are unavailable.

The specimen sequenced was peripheral blood. The receptor comes from a woman between 45 and 65 years old in a cohort sampled during active COVID-19. The chain employs TRBV6-1 and TRBJ2-3; TRBD2 fits 9 bases in the junction. The DNA sequence follows: TGTGCCAGCAGTGAAGTGGCGGGAGGGCCCACAGATACGCAGTATTTT. Its protein is CASSEVAGGPTDTQYF.